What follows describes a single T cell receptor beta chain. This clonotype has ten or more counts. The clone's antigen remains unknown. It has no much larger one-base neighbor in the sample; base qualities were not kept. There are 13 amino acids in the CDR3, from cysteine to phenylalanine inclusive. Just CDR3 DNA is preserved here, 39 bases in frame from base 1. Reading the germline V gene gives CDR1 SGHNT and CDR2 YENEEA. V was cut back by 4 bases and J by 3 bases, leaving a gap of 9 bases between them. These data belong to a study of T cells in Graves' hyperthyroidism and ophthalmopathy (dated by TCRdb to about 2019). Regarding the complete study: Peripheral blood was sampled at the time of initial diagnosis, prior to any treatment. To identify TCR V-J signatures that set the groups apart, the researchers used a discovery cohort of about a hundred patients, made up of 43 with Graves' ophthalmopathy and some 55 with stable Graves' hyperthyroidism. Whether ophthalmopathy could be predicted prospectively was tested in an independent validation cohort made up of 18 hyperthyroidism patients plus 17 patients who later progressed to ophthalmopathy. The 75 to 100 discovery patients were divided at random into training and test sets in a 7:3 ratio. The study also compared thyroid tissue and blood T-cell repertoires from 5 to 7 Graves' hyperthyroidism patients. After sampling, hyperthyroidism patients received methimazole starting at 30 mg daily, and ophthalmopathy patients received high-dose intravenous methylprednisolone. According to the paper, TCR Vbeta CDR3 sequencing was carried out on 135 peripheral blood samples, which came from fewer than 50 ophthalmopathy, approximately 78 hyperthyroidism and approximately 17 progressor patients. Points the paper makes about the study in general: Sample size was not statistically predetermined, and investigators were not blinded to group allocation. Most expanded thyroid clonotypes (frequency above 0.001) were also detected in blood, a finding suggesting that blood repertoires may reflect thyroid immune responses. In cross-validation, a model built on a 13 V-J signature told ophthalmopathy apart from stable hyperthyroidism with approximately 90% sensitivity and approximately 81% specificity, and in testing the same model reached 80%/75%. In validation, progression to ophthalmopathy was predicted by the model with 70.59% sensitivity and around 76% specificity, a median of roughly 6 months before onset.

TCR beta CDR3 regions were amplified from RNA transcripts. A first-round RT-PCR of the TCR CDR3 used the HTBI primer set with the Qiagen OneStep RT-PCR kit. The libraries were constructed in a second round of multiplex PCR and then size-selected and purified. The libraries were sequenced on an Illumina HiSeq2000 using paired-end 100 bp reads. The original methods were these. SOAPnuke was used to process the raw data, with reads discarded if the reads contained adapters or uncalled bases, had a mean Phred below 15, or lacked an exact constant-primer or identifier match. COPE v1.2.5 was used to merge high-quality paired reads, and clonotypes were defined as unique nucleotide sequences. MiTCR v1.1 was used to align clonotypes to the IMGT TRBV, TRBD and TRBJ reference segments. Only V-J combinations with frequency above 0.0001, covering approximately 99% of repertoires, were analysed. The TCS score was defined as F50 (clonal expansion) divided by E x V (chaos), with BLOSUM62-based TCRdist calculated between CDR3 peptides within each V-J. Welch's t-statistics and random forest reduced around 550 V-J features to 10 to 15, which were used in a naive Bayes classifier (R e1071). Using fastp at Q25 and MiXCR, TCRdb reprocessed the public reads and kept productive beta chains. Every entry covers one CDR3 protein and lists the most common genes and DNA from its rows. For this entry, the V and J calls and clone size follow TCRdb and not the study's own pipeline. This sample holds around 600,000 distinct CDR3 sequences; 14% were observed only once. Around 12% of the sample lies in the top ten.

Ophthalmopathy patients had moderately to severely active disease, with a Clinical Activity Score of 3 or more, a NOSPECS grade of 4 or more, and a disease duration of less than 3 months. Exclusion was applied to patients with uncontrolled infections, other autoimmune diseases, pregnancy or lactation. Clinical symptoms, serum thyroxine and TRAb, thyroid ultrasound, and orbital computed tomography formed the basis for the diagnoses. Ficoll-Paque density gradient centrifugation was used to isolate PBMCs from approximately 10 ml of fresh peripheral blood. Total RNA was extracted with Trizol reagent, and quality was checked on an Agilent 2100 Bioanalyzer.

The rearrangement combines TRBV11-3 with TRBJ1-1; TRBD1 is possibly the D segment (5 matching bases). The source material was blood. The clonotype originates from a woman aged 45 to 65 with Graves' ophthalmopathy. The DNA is TGTGCCAGCAGCTCCGACAGATACACTGAAGCTTTCTTT. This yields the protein CASSSDRYTEAFF.